This paragraph covers one TCR beta chain sequence. This sample was taken from a study of tumor-infiltrating lymphocytes in glioblastoma multiforme. TCR beta libraries were built from RNA through three nested multiplex PCR rounds using modified ARM-PCR. TCRdb fed the multiplex PCR reads into MiXCR, producing one record per CDR3 protein. The data contain about 9,600 distinct CDR3 sequences, just over 65% of them seen just once; the ten biggest clones take up 45% to 65%. This CDR3 spans 15 amino acids. The V segment lost 4 bases and the J segment 2 bases; nucleotides outside the gene matches: 5. Germline loops: CDR1 SGHNT, CDR2 YYREEE (reference sequence).

The chain recombines TRBV5-4 with TRBJ2-2; TRBD1 matches at 7 bases. The clonotype originates from a male donor with glioblastoma. Sequenced material: brain tumor tissue. The CDR3 DNA sequence: TGTGCCAGCAGCGCCGGGACAGTAAACACCGGGGAGCTGTTTTTT. It translates to CASSAGTVNTGELFF.